This T cell receptor (beta chain) originates from a study of blood T cell repertoires in COVID-19. Study information: Both acute and convalescent COVID-19 samples were obtained from the United States, Italy and Spain.

Trimming cost V 0 bases and J 6 bases, with 16 bases left between them. CDR1 SGHKS and CDR2 YYEKEE come from the germline V gene (reference sequence). The CDR3 extends over 17 amino acids. Original processing notes: Estimated nucleated cell counts came from reference gene primer amplification. Using immunoSEQ multiplex PCR, the repertoire was profiled, and TCRdb retains in-frame clones only, with some absent. Clone size and V and J calls were adopted from that table, with D and trimming inferred from the DNA. This sample yields about 220,000 clones, of which about 79% are seen a single time; approximately 10% belongs to the top ten.

Sequencing was carried out using peripheral blood. The chain carries TRBV5-5 and TRBJ1-6, with TRBD1 as a possible D gene (5 bases). This TCR derives from a man aged 50-60 years with active or convalescent COVID-19. CDR3 in DNA: TGTGCCAGCAGCTTGGTGTTTAGGGGCCCACTTAATTCACCCCTCCACTTT. Protein sequence: CASSLVFRGPLNSPLHF.